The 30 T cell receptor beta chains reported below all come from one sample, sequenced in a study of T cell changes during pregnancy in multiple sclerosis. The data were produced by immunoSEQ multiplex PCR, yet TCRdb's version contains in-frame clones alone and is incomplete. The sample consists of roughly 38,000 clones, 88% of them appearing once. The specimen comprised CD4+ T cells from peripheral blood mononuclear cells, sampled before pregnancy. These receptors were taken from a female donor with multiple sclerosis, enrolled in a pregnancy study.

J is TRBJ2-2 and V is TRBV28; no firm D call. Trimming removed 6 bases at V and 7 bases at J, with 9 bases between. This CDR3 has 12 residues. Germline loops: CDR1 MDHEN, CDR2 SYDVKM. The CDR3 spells CASREPYGELFF. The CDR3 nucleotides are TGTGCCAGCAGGGAGCCTTACGGGGAGCTGTTTTTT.

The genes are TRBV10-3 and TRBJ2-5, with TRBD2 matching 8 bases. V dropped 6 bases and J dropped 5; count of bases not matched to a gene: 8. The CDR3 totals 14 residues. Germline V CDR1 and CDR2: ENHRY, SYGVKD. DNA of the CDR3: TGTGCCATCAGGCCGGGACTAGAATCCGAGACCCAGTACTTC. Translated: CAIRPGLESETQYF.

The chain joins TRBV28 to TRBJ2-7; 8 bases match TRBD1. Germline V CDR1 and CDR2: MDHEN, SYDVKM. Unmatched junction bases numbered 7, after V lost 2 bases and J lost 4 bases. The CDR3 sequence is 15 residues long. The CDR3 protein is CASSLRAGGAYEQYF. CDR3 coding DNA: TGTGCCAGCAGTTTACGGGCAGGGGGCGCGTACGAGCAGTACTTC.

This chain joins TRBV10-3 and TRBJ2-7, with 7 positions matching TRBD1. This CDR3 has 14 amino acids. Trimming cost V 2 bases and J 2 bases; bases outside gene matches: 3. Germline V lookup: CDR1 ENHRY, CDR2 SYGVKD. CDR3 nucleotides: TGTGCCATCAGTGAGGGACAGGCGGCCTACGAGCAGTACTTC. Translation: CAISEGQAAYEQYF.

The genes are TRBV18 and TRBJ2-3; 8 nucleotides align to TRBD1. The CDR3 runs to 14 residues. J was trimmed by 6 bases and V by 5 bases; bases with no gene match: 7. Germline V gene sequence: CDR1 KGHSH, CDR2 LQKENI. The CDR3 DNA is TGTGCCAGCTCAACCGGGACAGGCAGGGATACGCAGTATTTT. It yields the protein CASSTGTGRDTQYF. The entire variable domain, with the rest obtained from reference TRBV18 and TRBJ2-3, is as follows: NAGVMQNPRHLVRRRGQEARLRCSPMKGHSHVYWYRQLPEEGLKFMVYLQKENIIDESGMPKERFSAEFPKEGPSILRIQQVVRGDSAAYFCASSTGTGRDTQYFGPGTRLTVL.

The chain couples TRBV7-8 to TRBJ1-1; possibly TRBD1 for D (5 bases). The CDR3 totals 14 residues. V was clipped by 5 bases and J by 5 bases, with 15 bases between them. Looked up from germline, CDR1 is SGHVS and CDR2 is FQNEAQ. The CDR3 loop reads CASSPTSTDTEAFF. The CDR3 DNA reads TGTGCCAGCAGCCCAACCTCGACAGATACTGAAGCTTTCTTT.

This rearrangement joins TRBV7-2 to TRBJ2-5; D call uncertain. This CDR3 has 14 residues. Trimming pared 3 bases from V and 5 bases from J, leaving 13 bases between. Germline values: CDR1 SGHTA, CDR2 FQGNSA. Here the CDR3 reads CASSFQLHGETQYF. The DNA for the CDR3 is TGTGCCAGCAGCTTCCAGCTTCACGGGGAGACCCAGTACTTC.

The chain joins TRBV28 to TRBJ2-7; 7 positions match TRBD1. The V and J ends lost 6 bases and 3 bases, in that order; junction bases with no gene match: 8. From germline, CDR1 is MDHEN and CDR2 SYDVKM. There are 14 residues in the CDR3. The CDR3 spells CASSYTGTDYEQYF. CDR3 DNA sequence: TGTGCCAGCAGCTACACCGGGACAGACTACGAGCAGTACTTC.

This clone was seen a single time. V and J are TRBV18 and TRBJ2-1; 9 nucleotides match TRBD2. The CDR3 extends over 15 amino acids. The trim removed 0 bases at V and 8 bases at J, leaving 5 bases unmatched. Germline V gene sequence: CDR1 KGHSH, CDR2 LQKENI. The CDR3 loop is CASSPPSSGIDEQFF. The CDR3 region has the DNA TGTGCCAGCTCACCACCGTCTAGCGGGATCGATGAGCAGTTCTTC. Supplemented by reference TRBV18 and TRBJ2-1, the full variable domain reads NAGVMQNPRHLVRRRGQEARLRCSPMKGHSHVYWYRQLPEEGLKFMVYLQKENIIDESGMPKERFSAEFPKEGPSILRIQQVVRGDSAAYFCASSPPSSGIDEQFFGPGTRLTVL.

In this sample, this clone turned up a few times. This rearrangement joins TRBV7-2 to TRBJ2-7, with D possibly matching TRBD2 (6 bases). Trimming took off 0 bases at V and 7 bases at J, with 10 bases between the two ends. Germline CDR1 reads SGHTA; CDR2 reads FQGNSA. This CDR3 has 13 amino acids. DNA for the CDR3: TGTGCCAGCAGCTTAGCGGGGGGAACTGAGCAGTACTTC. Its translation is CASSLAGGTEQYF.

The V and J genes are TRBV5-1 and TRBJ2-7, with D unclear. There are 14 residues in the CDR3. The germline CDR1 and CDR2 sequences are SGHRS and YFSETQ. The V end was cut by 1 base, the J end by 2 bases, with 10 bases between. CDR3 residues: CASSLPTSTYEQYF. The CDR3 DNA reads TGCGCCAGCAGCTTGCCGACTTCAACCTACGAGCAGTACTTC. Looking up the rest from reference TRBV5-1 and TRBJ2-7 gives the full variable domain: KAGVTQTPRYLIKTRGQQVTLSCSPISGHRSVSWYQQTPGQGLQFLFEYFSETQRNKGNFPGRFSGRQFSNSRSEMNVSTLELGDSALYLCASSLPTSTYEQYFGPGTRLTVT.

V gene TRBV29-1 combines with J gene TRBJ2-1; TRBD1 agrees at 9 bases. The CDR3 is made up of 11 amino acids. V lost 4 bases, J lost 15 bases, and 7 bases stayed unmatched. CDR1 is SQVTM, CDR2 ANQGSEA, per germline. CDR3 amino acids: CSVADRGSGFF. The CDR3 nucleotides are TGCAGCGTTGCGGACAGGGGTAGTGGGTTCTTC.

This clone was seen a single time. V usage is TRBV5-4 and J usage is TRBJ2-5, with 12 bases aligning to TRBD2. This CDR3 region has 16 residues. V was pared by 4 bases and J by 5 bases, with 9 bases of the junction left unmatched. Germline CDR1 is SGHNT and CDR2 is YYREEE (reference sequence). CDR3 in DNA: TGTGCCAGCAGCCCGGGAGCTAGCGGGAGGGCTGAGACCCAGTACTTC. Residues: CASSPGASGRAETQYF.

The CDR3 DNA is TGTGCCAGCATGCTAGCGGAGGCAGGTTACAATGAGCAGTTCTTC. It yields the protein CASMLAEAGYNEQFF. The chain employs TRBV7-9 and TRBJ2-1; 7 nucleotides match TRBD2. CDR1 is SEHNR, CDR2 FQNEAQ, per germline (reference sequence). The junction had 10 bases not matched to a gene; V was cut back by 7 bases and J by 4 bases. CDR3 length: 15 residues.

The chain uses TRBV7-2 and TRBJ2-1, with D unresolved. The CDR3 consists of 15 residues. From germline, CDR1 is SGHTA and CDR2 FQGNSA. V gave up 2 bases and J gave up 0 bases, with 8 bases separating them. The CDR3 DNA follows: TGTGCCAGCAGCTTAACCCCCAGCTCCTACAATGAGCAGTTCTTC. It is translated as CASSLTPSSYNEQFF.

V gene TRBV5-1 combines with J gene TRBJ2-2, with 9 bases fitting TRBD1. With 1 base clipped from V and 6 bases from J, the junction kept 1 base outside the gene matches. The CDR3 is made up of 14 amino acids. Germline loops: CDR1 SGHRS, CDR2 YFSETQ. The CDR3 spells CASSLTGGAGELFF. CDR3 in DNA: TGCGCCAGCAGCTTGACAGGGGGCGCCGGGGAGCTGTTTTTT.

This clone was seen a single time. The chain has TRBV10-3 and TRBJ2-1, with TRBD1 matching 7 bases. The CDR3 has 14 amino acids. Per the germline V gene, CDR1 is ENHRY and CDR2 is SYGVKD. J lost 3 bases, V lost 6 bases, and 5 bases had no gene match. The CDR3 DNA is TGTGCCATCAGCCGGGACAGAAGCTACAATGAGCAGTTCTTC. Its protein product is CAISRDRSYNEQFF.

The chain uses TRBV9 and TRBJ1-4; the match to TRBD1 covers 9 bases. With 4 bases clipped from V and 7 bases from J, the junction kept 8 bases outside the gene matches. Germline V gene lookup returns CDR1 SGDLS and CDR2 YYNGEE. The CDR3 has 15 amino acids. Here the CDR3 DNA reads TGTGCCAGCAGCCCCACAGGGGGCGCGGGTGAAAAACTGTTTTTT. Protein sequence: CASSPTGGAGEKLFF.

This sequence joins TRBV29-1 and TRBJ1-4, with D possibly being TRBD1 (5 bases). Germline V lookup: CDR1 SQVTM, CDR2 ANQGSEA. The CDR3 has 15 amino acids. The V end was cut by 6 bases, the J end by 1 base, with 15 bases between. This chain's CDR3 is CSVSGAGGTNEKLFF. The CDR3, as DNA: TGCAGCGTCTCAGGAGCCGGGGGAACTAATGAAAAACTGTTTTTT.

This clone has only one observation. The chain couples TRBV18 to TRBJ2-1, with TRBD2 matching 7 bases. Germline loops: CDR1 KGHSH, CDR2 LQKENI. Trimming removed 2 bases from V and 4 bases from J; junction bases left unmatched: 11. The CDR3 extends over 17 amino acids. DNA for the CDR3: TGTGCCAGCTCACCAGGGGCGGGACTACGGGGGTACAATGAGCAGTTCTTC. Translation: CASSPGAGLRGYNEQFF. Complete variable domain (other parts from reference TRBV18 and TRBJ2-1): NAGVMQNPRHLVRRRGQEARLRCSPMKGHSHVYWYRQLPEEGLKFMVYLQKENIIDESGMPKERFSAEFPKEGPSILRIQQVVRGDSAAYFCASSPGAGLRGYNEQFFGPGTRLTVL.

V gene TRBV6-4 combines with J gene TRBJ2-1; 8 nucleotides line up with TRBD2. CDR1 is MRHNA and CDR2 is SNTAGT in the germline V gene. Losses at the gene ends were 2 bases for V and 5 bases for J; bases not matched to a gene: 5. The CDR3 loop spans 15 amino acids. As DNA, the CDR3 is TGTGCCAGCAGTGACAGAGCGGGAGAGCACAATGAGCAGTTCTTC. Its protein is CASSDRAGEHNEQFF.

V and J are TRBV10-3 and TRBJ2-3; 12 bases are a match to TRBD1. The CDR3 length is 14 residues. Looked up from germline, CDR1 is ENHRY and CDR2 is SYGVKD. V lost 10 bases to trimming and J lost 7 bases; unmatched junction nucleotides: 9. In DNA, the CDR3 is TGTGCCACTGAGGGGACAGGGGGCGCTTATACGCAGTATTTT. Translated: CATEGTGGAYTQYF.

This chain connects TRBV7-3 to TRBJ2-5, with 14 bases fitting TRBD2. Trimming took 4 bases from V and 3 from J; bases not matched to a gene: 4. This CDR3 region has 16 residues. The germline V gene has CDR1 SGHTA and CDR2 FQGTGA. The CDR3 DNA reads TGTGCCAGCAGCTCCGGACTAGCGGGAGGTAAAGAGACCCAGTACTTC. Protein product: CASSSGLAGGKETQYF.

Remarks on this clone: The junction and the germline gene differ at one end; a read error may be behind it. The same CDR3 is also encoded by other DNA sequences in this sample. DNA for the CDR3: TGCGCCAGCAGCCCTGGTGACAAGGCCCAAGAGACCCAGTACTTC. Amino acid sequence: CASSPGDKAQETQYF. The V gene is TRBV5-4, the J gene TRBJ2-5; D ambiguous. The CDR3 is 15 residues long. Germline lookup yields CDR1 SGHNT and CDR2 YYREEE (reference sequence).

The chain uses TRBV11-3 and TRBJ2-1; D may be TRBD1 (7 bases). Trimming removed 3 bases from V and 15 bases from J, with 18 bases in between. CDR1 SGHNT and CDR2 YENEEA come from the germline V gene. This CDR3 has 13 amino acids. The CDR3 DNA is TGTGCCAGCAGCTTGAGTTCGGGGGACAGACGGTTCTTC. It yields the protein CASSLSSGDRRFF.

The CDR3 loop is CASSPAGTGHTNYGYTF. The CDR3 nucleotides are TGTGCCAGCTCACCGGCCGGGACAGGACACACTAACTATGGCTACACCTTC. The V and J genes are TRBV18 and TRBJ1-2, with 8 bases aligning to TRBD1. Trimming took 3 bases from V and 0 from J; bases not matched to a gene: 9. CDR1 is KGHSH, CDR2 LQKENI, per germline. The CDR3 has 17 residues.

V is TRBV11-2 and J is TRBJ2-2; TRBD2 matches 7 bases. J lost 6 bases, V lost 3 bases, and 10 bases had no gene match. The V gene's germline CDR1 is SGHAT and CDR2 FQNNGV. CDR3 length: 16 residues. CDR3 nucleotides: TGTGCCAGCAGCTTTTATGGGACTACTGGTTCCGGGGAGCTGTTTTTT. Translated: CASSFYGTTGSGELFF.

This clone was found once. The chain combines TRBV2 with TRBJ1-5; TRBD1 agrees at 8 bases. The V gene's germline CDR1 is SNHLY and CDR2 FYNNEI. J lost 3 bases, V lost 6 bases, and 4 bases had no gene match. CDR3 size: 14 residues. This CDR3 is CASSRTGNNQPQHF. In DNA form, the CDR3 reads TGTGCCAGCAGCAGGACAGGGAACAATCAGCCCCAGCATTTT.

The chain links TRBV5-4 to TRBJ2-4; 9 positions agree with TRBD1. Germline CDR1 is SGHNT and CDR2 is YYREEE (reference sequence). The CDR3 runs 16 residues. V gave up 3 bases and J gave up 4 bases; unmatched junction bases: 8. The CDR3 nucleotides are TGTGCCAGCAGCTCAGGCTCTGGACAGGGGAAAAACATTCAGTACTTC. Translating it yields CASSSGSGQGKNIQYF. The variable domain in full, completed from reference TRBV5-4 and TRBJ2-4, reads ETGVTQSPTHLIKTRGQQVTLRCSSQSGHNTVSWYQQALGQGPQFIFQYYREEENGRGNFPPRFSGLQFPNYSSELNVNALELDDSALYLCASSSGSGQGKNIQYFGAGTRLSVL.

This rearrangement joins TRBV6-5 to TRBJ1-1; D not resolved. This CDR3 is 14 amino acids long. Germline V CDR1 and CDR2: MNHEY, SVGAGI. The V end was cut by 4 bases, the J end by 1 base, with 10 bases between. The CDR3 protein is CASSSAGRNTEAFF. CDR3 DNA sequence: TGTGCCAGCAGTTCAGCTGGGAGGAACACTGAAGCTTTCTTT.